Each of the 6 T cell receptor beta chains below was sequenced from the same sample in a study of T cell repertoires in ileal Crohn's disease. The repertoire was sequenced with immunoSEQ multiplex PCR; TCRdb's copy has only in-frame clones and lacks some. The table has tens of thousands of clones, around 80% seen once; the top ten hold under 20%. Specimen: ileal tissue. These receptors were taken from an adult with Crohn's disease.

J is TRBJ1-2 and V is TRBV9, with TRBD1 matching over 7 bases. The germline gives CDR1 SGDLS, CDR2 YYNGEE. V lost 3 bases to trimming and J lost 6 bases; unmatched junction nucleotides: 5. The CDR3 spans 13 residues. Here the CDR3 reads CASSAGTDNGYTF. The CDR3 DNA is TGTGCCAGCAGCGCCGGGACAGACAATGGCTACACCTTC.

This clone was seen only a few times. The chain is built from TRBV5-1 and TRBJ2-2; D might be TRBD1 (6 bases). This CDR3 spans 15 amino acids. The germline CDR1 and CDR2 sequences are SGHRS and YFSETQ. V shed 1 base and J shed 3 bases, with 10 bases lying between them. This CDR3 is CASSLTGGYTGELFF. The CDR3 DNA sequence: TGCGCCAGCAGCTTGACTGGGGGCTACACCGGGGAGCTGTTTTTT. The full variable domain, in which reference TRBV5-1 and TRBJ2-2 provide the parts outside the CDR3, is KAGVTQTPRYLIKTRGQQVTLSCSPISGHRSVSWYQQTPGQGLQFLFEYFSETQRNKGNFPGRFSGRQFSNSRSEMNVSTLELGDSALYLCASSLTGGYTGELFFGEGSRLTVL.

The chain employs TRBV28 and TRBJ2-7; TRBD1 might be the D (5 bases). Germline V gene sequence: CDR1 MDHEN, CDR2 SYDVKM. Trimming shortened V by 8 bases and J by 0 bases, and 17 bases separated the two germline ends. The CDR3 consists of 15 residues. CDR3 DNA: TGTGCCAGCTCCACCCAGGGAAAAAACTCCTACGAGCAGTACTTC. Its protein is CASSTQGKNSYEQYF.

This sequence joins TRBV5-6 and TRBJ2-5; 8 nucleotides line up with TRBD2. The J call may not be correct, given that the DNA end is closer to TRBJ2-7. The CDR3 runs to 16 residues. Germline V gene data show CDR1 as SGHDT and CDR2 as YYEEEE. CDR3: CASSLVAGMISYEQYF. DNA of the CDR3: TGTGCCAGCAGCTTGGTAGCGGGGATGATCTCCTACGAGCAGTACTTC.

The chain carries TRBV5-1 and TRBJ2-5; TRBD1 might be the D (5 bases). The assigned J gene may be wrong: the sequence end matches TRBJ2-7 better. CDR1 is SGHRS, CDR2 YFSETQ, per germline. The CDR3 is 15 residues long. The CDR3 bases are TGCGCCAGCAGCCCCAGGGCCGACAGCTCCTACGAGCAGTACTTC. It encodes CASSPRADSSYEQYF.

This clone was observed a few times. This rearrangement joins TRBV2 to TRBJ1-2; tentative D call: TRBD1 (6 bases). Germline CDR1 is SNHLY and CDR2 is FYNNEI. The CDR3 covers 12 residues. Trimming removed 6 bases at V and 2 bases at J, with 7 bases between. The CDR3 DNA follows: TGTGCCAGCAGGGACAGCAACTATGGCTACACCTTC. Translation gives CASRDSNYGYTF.